The rows below give T cell receptor beta chains drawn from one sample of a study of Ad26.COV2.S vaccination and SARS-CoV-2 variants. Repertoires were generated with immunoSEQ multiplex PCR, while TCRdb's copy carries only in-frame clones and drops some. Counted here are some 480,000 clones, around 88% occurring once; the ten biggest clones make up 10% to 15%. This specimen was peripheral blood, taken in a trial of Ad26.COV2.S vaccine versus placebo. The receptors shown here come from a person aged 18-65 years who received the Ad26.COV2.S COVID-19 vaccine or a placebo. The CDR3 runs from the conserved cysteine through the conserved F or W. Fields, in order: V gene, J gene, clone size, D gene, CDR3 protein, CDR3 DNA. The D gene is left open where the match is weak. Part of the rows lack a size; the others show once, few, many or a class for expanded clones.

TRBV6-5	TRBJ2-7	.	.	CASSGGLTYEQYF	TGTGCCAGCAGCGGGGGCCTGACCTACGAGCAGTACTTC
TRBV6-1	TRBJ1-3	few	.	CASSEFLNTIYF	TGTGCCAGCAGTGAATTCCTAAACACCATATATTTT
TRBV28	TRBJ2-7	once	.	CASSSLAHEQYF	TGTGCCAGCAGTTCGCTAGCGCACGAGCAGTACTTC
TRBV28	TRBJ1-2	.	.	CASSLLGNYGYTF	TGTGCCAGCAGTTTGTTGGGTAACTATGGCTACACCTTC
TRBV6-1	TRBJ2-7	.	.	CASSERSGYEQYF	TGTGCCAGCAGTGAAAGATCAGGCTACGAGCAGTACTTC
TRBV9	TRBJ2-7	.	TRBD1	CASSGTGNEQYF	TGTGCCAGCAGCGGGACAGGGAACGAGCAGTACTTC
TRBV5-4	TRBJ2-5	.	.	CASSLGQEETQYF	TGTGCCAGCAGCTTGGGTCAGGAAGAGACCCAGTACTTC
TRBV28	TRBJ2-6	.	.	CASSLRSGANVLTF	TGTGCCAGCAGTTTACGTTCTGGGGCCAACGTCCTGACTTTC
TRBV27	TRBJ1-1	.	.	CASSNTGSTEAFF	TGTGCCAGCAGTAACACAGGGAGCACTGAAGCTTTCTTT
TRBV30	TRBJ2-1	.	TRBD2	CAWSSGNTYNEQFF	TGTGCCTGGTCTAGCGGAAACACCTACAATGAGCAGTTCTTC
TRBV12-3/TRBV12-4	TRBJ1-3	few	TRBD1	CAGQDSGNTIYF	TGTGCCGGACAGGACTCTGGAAACACCATATATTTT
TRBV29-1	TRBJ1-2	few	.	CSARDINYGYTF	TGCAGCGCTCGGGACATTAACTATGGCTACACCTTC
TRBV3-1/TRBV3-2	TRBJ2-5	once	.	CASSQESRGRLETQYF	TGTGCCAGCAGCCAAGAATCCAGGGGTCGGCTGGAGACCCAGTACTTC
TRBV5-8	TRBJ2-2	few	.	CASSLATGELFF	TGTGCCAGCAGCTTGGCCACCGGGGAGCTGTTTTTT
TRBV11-2	TRBJ2-7	.	TRBD2	CASSRTRGGLSVSYEQYF	TGTGCCAGCAGCCGAACTCGGGGGGGACTATCAGTTTCCTACGAGCAGTACTTC
TRBV7-8	TRBJ2-1	once	.	CASSLEGREVNEQFF	TGTGCCAGCAGCTTAGAGGGTAGGGAAGTGAATGAGCAGTTCTTC
TRBV6-6	TRBJ1-2	.	.	CASSAGGLIYGYTF	TGTGCCAGCAGTGCCGGAGGACTCATCTATGGCTACACCTTC
TRBV27	TRBJ1-4	.	.	CASSPDYRPGEKLFF	TGTGCCAGCAGTCCCGATTACAGGCCGGGGGAAAAACTGTTTTTT
TRBV10-3	TRBJ1-1	.	.	CAISGGGPRSEAFF	TGTGCCATCAGTGGCGGAGGGCCTCGGTCTGAAGCTTTCTTT
TRBV7-8	TRBJ1-5	once	.	CASSQSPYGSNQPQHF	TGTGCCAGCAGCCAAAGCCCGTACGGGAGCAATCAGCCCCAGCATTTT
TRBV15	TRBJ1-4	.	.	CATSTYQVGNEKLFF	TGTGCCACCAGCACGTACCAGGTGGGAAATGAAAAACTGTTTTTT
TRBV12-5	TRBJ2-1	.	TRBD1	CASALSGGWEQFF	TGTGCTAGTGCCCTTTCAGGGGGTTGGGAGCAGTTCTTC
TRBV19	TRBJ1-3	.	.	CASSTSSQGNTIYF	TGTGCCAGTAGTACCTCTTCGCAAGGCAACACCATATATTTT
TRBV10-3	TRBJ2-7	.	.	CAVSPSAITYEQYF	TGTGCCGTTTCACCCTCCGCCATCACCTACGAGCAGTACTTC
TRBV15	TRBJ1-4	.	TRBD1	CATSRGTGTNEKLFF	TGTGCCACCAGCAGAGGGACAGGGACTAATGAAAAACTGTTTTTT
TRBV2	TRBJ1-4	.	.	CASSGREKLFF	TGTGCCAGCAGTGGTAGGGAAAAACTGTTTTTT
TRBV6-6	TRBJ1-6	.	.	CASSSSAKSGNSPLHF	TGTGCCAGCAGTTCGTCAGCCAAATCGGGTAATTCACCCCTCCACTTT
TRBV5-6	TRBJ1-6	.	TRBD1	CASSLTGQTTLHF	TGTGCCAGCAGCTTGACGGGACAGACAACCCTCCACTTT